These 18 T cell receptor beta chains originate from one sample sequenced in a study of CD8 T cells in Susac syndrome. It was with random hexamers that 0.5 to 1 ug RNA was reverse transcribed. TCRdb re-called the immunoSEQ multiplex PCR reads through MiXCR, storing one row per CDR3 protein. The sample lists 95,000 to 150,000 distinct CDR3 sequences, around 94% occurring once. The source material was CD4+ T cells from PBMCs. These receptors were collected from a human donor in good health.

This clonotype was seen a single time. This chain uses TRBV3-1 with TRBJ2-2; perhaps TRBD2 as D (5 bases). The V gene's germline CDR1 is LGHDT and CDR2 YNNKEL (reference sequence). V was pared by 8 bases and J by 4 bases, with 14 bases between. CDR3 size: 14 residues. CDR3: CASEFTEVTGELFF. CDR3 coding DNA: TGTGCCAGCGAATTTACGGAGGTCACCGGGGAGCTGTTTTTT.

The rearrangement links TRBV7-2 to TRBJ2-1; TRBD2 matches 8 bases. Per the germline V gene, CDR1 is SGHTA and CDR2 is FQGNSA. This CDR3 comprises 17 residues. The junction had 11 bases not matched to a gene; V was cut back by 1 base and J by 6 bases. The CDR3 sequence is CASSLVFASGSPNEQFF. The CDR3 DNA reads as TGTGCCAGCAGCTTAGTTTTTGCTAGCGGGTCCCCCAATGAGCAGTTCTTC.

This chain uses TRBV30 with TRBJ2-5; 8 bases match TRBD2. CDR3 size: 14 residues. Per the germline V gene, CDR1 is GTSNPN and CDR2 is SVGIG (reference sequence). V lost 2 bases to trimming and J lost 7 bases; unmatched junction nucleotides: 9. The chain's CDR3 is CAWSQGLAGGTQYF. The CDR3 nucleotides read TGTGCCTGGAGTCAGGGGCTAGCGGGTGGGACCCAGTACTTC.

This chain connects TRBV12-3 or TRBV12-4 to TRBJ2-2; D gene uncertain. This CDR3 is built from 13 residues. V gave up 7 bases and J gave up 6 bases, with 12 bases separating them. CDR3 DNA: TGTGCCAGCAACAATTTGATCGCCGGGGAGCTGTTTTTT. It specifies CASNNLIAGELFF.

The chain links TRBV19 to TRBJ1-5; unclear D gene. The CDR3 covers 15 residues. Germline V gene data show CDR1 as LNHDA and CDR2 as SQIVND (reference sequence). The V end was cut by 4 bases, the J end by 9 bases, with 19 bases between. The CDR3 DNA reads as TGTGCCAGTAGTACCGCGAACTTAGGAACTCGGCCCCAGCATTTT. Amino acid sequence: CASSTANLGTRPQHF.

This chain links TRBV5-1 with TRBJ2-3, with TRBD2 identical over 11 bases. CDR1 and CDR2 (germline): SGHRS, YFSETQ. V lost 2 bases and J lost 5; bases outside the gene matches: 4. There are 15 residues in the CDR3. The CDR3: CASSFSGRVGDTQYF. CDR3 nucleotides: TGCGCCAGCAGCTTTAGCGGGAGGGTCGGAGATACGCAGTATTTT.

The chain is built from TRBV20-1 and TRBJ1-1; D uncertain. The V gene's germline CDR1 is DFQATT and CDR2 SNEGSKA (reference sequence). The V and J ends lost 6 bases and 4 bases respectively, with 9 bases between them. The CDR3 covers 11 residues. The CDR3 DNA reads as TGCAGTGCGCAGGTTATCACTGAAGCTTTCTTT. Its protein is CSAQVITEAFF.

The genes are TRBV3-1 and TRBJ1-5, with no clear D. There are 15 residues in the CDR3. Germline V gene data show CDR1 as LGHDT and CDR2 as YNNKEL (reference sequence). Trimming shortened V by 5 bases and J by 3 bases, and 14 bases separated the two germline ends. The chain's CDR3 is CASSDQLGNNQPQHF. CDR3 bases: TGTGCCAGCAGCGACCAGTTGGGAAACAATCAGCCCCAGCATTTT. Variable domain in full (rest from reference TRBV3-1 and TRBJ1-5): DTAVSQTPKYLVTQMGNDKSIKCEQNLGHDTMYWYKQDSKKFLKIMFSYNNKELIINETVPNRFSPKSPDKAHLNLHINSLELGDSAVYFCASSDQLGNNQPQHFGDGTRLSIL.

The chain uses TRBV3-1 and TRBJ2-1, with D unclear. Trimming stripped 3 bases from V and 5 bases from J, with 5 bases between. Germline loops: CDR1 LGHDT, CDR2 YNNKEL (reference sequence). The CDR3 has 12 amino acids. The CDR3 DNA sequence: TGTGCCAGCAGCCACCCAAACAATGAGCAGTTCTTC. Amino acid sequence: CASSHPNNEQFF.

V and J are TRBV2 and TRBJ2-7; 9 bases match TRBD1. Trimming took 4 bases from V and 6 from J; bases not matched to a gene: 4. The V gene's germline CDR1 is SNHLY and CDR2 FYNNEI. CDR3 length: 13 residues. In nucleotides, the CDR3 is TGTGCCAGCAGTGTACAGGGGGCCCTCGAGCAGTACTTC. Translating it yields CASSVQGALEQYF.

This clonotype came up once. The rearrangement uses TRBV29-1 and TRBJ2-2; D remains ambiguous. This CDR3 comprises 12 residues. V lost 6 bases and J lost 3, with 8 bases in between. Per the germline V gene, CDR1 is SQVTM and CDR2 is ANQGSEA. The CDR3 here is CSVPAYTGELFF. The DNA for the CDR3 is TGCAGCGTCCCGGCGTACACCGGGGAGCTGTTTTTT.

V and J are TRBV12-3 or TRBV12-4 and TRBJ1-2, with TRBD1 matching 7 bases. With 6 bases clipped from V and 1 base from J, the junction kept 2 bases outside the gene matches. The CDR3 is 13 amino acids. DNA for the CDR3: TGTGCCAGCAGCAGGGGGTTTAACTATGGCTACACCTTC. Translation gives CASSRGFNYGYTF.

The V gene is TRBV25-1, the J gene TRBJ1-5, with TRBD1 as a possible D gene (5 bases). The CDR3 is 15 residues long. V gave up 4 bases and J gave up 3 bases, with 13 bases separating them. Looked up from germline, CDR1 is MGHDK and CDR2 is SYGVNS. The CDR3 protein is CASSGGSGVNQPQHF. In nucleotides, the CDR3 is TGTGCCAGCAGTGGGGGGAGCGGGGTCAATCAGCCCCAGCATTTT.

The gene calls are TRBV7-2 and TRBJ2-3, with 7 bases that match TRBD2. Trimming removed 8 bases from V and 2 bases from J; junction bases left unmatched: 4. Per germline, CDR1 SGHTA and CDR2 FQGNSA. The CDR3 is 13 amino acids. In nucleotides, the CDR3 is TGTGCCAGCGGCGGGACTAACACAGATACGCAGTATTTT. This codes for CASGGTNTDTQYF.

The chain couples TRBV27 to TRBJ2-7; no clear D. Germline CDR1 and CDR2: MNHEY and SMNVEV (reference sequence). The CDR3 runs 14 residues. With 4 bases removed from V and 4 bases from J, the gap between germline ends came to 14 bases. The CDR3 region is CASSSHLHGYEQYF. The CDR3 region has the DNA TGTGCCAGCAGTTCCCACCTCCACGGATACGAGCAGTACTTC.

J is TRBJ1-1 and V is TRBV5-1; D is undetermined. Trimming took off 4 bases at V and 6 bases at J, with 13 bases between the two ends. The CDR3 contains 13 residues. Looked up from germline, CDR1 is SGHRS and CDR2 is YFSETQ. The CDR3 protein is CASSLRTDAEAFF. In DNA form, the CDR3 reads TGCGCCAGCAGCCTGCGGACGGATGCTGAAGCTTTCTTT.

CDR3 coding DNA: TGCAGCGTTGCGACGCAGTCTGGAAACACCATATATTTT. This translates into CSVATQSGNTIYF. This chain links TRBV29-1 with TRBJ1-3; D call uncertain. Trimming removed 4 bases from V and 1 base from J, with 8 bases in between. The CDR3 loop spans 13 amino acids. In germline, CDR1 is SQVTM, CDR2 ANQGSEA.

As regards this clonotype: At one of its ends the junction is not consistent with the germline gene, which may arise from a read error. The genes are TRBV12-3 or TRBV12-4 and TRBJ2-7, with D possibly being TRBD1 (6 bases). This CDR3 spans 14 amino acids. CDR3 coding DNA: TGTGCCAGCAGCCGTACAGGGAGCTCCTACGGGCAGTACTTC. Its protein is CASSRTGSSYGQYF.